One and the same sample provided the 32 T cell receptor beta chains below, sequenced in a study of blood T cell repertoires in COVID-19. TCRdb's table, derived via immunoSEQ multiplex PCR, lists solely in-frame clones and lacks some. This sample has roughly 250,000 clones, with roughly 87% found just once. Sequencing was done on a sample of PBMCs or T cells enriched from blood (not recorded which). All receptors derive from a woman between 25 and 40 years old with acute COVID-19.

This clone was observed once. V gene TRBV11-1 combines with J gene TRBJ2-2; D gene unclear. V was clipped by 3 bases and J by 9 bases, with 8 bases between them. This CDR3 is built from 12 residues. The germline gives CDR1 SGHAT, CDR2 FQDESV (reference sequence). The CDR3 sequence: CASSLVDRELFF. CDR3 coding DNA: TGTGCCAGCAGCTTGGTAGATAGGGAGCTGTTTTTT.

The chain couples TRBV5-8 to TRBJ1-2; D possibly corresponds to TRBD1 (6 bases). The V gene lost 8 bases and the J gene lost 7 bases, with 15 bases spanning the gap. The CDR3 is 12 amino acids. CDR1 is SGHTS and CDR2 is YDEGEE in the germline V gene. The CDR3 DNA reads as TGTGCCAGTCCTCAGGGGCGTTTTGGCTACACCTTC. Protein: CASPQGRFGYTF.

The chain is built from TRBV7-9 and TRBJ1-2; 8 bases map to TRBD1. After removal of 2 bases from V and 8 bases from J, the junction contained 10 bases not matched to a gene. The germline V gene has CDR1 SEHNR and CDR2 FQNEAQ (reference sequence). The CDR3 loop spans 15 amino acids. CDR3 in amino acids: CASSLPGAGGGGYTF. In DNA form, the CDR3 reads TGTGCCAGCAGCTTACCCGGGGCAGGGGGCGGCGGCTACACCTTC.

V gene TRBV5-1 combines with J gene TRBJ2-1, with D perhaps TRBD2 (5 bases). Germline assignment: CDR1 SGHRS and CDR2 YFSETQ. The CDR3 is made up of 14 amino acids. Trimming shortened V by 4 bases and J by 0 bases, and 8 bases separated the two germline ends. CDR3 loop: CASSPGSSYNEQFF. The CDR3 DNA is TGCGCCAGCAGCCCGGGGAGCTCCTACAATGAGCAGTTCTTC. The full variable domain, completed using reference TRBV5-1 and TRBJ2-1, is KAGVTQTPRYLIKTRGQQVTLSCSPISGHRSVSWYQQTPGQGLQFLFEYFSETQRNKGNFPGRFSGRQFSNSRSEMNVSTLELGDSALYLCASSPGSSYNEQFFGPGTRLTVL.

This chain joins TRBV7-9 and TRBJ2-2; possible D gene TRBD1, 6 bases. The CDR3 consists of 16 residues. Trimming took 5 bases from V and 0 from J, leaving 13 bases between them. Germline CDR1 SEHNR, CDR2 FQNEAQ (reference sequence). This CDR3 reads CASSPWRTANTGELFF. DNA of the CDR3: TGTGCCAGCAGCCCGTGGAGGACAGCGAACACCGGGGAGCTGTTTTTT.

The chain carries TRBV10-3 and TRBJ2-2, with TRBD1 matching 9 bases. V was pared by 7 bases and J by 7 bases, with 4 bases of the junction left unmatched. In germline, CDR1 is ENHRY, CDR2 SYGVKD. The CDR3 is made up of 13 amino acids. CDR3 sequence: CAITRDRDGELFF. The CDR3 DNA is TGTGCCATCACCCGGGACAGGGACGGGGAGCTGTTTTTT.

The chain is built from TRBV28 and TRBJ1-2; weak D call: TRBD1 (5 bases). The V and J ends lost 4 bases and 3 bases respectively, with 9 bases between them. Germline-derived CDR1 and CDR2 are MDHEN and SYDVKM. The CDR3 length is 13 residues. CDR3 sequence reads: CASSSGTDYGYTF. CDR3 sequence (DNA): TGTGCCAGCAGTTCTGGGACTGACTATGGCTACACCTTC.

CDR3 bases: TGTGCCACCAGCCCTCGGGACAGCTACAATGAGCAGTTCTTC. Translation gives CATSPRDSYNEQFF. The rearrangement links TRBV15 to TRBJ2-1, with 7 positions matching TRBD1. The germline V gene encodes CDR1 LNHNV and CDR2 YYDKDF (reference sequence). The CDR3 is 14 residues long. The V gene end was trimmed by 5 bases and the J gene end by 3 bases; junction bases not matched to a gene: 4.

The chain links TRBV9 to TRBJ1-2, with D maybe TRBD1 (5 bases). Germline lookup yields CDR1 SGDLS and CDR2 YYNGEE. This CDR3 contains 15 residues. V lost 7 bases, J lost 3 bases, and 19 bases lay in between. The CDR3, as DNA: TGTGCCAGCGCACACCCCAGGGAGGTATACTATGGCTACACCTTC. Translating it yields CASAHPREVYYGYTF.

Only one count was recorded for this clone. The CDR3 region has the DNA TGTGCCAGCAGTTTCCGACTAGCCCTAAGCTCCTACAATGAGCAGTTCTTC. Its translation is CASSFRLALSSYNEQFF. The genes are TRBV27 and TRBJ2-1; 7 nucleotides match TRBD2. Germline loops: CDR1 MNHEY, CDR2 SMNVEV (reference sequence). The V gene end was trimmed by 3 bases and the J gene end by 0 bases; junction bases not matched to a gene: 8. CDR3 length: 17 amino acids.

This chain connects TRBV30 to TRBJ1-5; the match to TRBD1 covers 9 bases. In germline, CDR1 is GTSNPN, CDR2 SVGIG (reference sequence). V lost 5 bases and J lost 4; bases outside the gene matches: 3. The CDR3 is made up of 13 amino acids. This CDR3 is CAWAQGANQPQHF. The CDR3 nucleotides are TGTGCCTGGGCACAGGGGGCTAATCAGCCCCAGCATTTT.

This clone was seen once. The rearrangement uses TRBV19 and TRBJ2-2, with D unresolved. V lost 7 bases and J 3 bases, leaving 15 bases between the germline ends. The CDR3 loop spans 15 amino acids. CDR1 LNHDA and CDR2 SQIVND come from the germline V gene (reference sequence). The CDR3 reads CASNHNRIYTGELFF. In DNA form, the CDR3 reads TGTGCCAGTAACCATAACAGAATCTACACCGGGGAGCTGTTTTTT.

The chain couples TRBV7-2 to TRBJ2-1, with 11 bases fitting TRBD2. Germline CDR1 and CDR2: SGHTA and FQGNSA. There are 14 residues in the CDR3. V lost 4 bases, J lost 5 bases, and 1 base stayed unmatched. CDR3 amino acids: CASSSGLADNEQFF. DNA for the CDR3: TGTGCCAGCAGCTCGGGACTAGCGGACAATGAGCAGTTCTTC. The variable domain in full, with the rest retrieved from reference TRBV7-2 and TRBJ2-1, is GAGVSQSPSNKVTEKGKDVELRCDPISGHTALYWYRQSLGQGLEFLIYFQGNSAPDKSGLPSDRFSAERTGGSVSTLTIQRTQQEDSAVYLCASSSGLADNEQFFGPGTRLTVL.

The chain uses TRBV9 and TRBJ1-3; D may be TRBD1 (5 bases). CDR1 is SGDLS and CDR2 is YYNGEE in the germline V gene. CDR3 length equals 15 residues. The germline V and J ends were trimmed by 3 bases and 0 bases, with 10 bases remaining between them. The CDR3: CASSAGLSSGNTIYF. Written as DNA, the CDR3 is TGTGCCAGCAGCGCAGGGCTGAGCTCTGGAAACACCATATATTTT. The whole variable domain, remainder taken from reference TRBV9 and TRBJ1-3, is DSGVTQTPKHLITATGQRVTLRCSPRSGDLSVYWYQQSLDQGLQFLIQYYNGEERAKGNILERFSAQQFPDLHSELNLSSLELGDSALYFCASSAGLSSGNTIYFGEGSWLTVV.

This sequence joins TRBV28 and TRBJ1-5; 8 nucleotides align to TRBD1. The CDR3 covers 17 residues. V was clipped by 8 bases and J by 2 bases; unmatched bases: 14. In germline, CDR1 is MDHEN, CDR2 SYDVKM. As DNA, the CDR3 is TGTGCCAGCGCCATGACAGGGGTCACGGGAGGCAATCAGCCCCAGCATTTT. Protein product: CASAMTGVTGGNQPQHF.

This clone was detected only once. The chain couples TRBV2 to TRBJ1-1; D perhaps matches TRBD1 (6 bases). The CDR3 totals 14 residues. Germline assignment: CDR1 SNHLY and CDR2 FYNNEI. V lost 7 bases to trimming and J lost 1 base, with 13 bases between them. This chain's CDR3 is CASMIQGENTEAFF. CDR3 bases: TGTGCCAGCATGATACAGGGCGAGAACACTGAAGCTTTCTTT.

This chain joins TRBV15 and TRBJ2-1; 11 bases match TRBD1. The V segment lost 3 bases and the J segment 7 bases; nucleotides outside the gene matches: 8. The CDR3 has 16 amino acids. The germline gives CDR1 LNHNV, CDR2 YYDKDF (reference sequence). The DNA of the CDR3 is TGTGCCACCAGCAGGAATACCGGGACAGGGGGTAATGAGCAGTTCTTC. This sequence encodes CATSRNTGTGGNEQFF.

The rearrangement joins TRBV29-1 to TRBJ1-4, with 8 bases fitting TRBD1. CDR3 length: 13 amino acids. J was trimmed by 8 bases and V by 3 bases; bases with no gene match: 5. Germline V lookup: CDR1 SQVTM, CDR2 ANQGSEA. The CDR3 region is CSVESTGGEKLFF. The CDR3 nucleotides are TGCAGCGTTGAGAGTACAGGGGGGGAAAAACTGTTTTTT.

This sequence joins TRBV19 and TRBJ1-6, with 8 bases fitting TRBD1. Per the germline V gene, CDR1 is LNHDA and CDR2 is SQIVND (reference sequence). The CDR3 contains 14 residues. Trimming at V came to 7 bases and at J to 8 bases, leaving 7 bases not matched to a gene. The CDR3 DNA reads TGTGCCAGTACCCCGACAGGGGTAGATTCACCCCTCCACTTT. Translating it yields CASTPTGVDSPLHF.

The DNA of the CDR3 is TGTGCCAGCAGTGAACGGAGATACAATGAGCAGTTCTTC. Translating it yields CASSERRYNEQFF. This chain uses TRBV6-1 with TRBJ2-1; D gene ambiguous. Germline CDR1 MNHNS, CDR2 SASEGT. The CDR3 contains 13 residues. Trimming pared 2 bases from V and 4 bases from J, leaving 6 bases between.

The chain links TRBV7-8 to TRBJ2-4; tentative D call: TRBD2 (7 bases). Trimming left V 5 bases short and J 7 bases short, with 18 bases between. The CDR3 runs to 15 residues. CDR1 is SGHVS and CDR2 is FQNEAQ in the germline V gene. The CDR3 DNA sequence: TGTGCCAGCAGCCCGGGGGGCGCGAGAGGGAACATTCAGTACTTC. Its translation is CASSPGGARGNIQYF.

The chain links TRBV2 to TRBJ1-5; D is possibly TRBD1 (5 bases). Germline V CDR1 and CDR2: SNHLY, FYNNEI. V shed 7 bases and J shed 4 bases, with 14 bases lying between them. This CDR3 has 14 amino acids. In DNA, the CDR3 is TGTGCCAGCACCGGGGCGGGGAGGAATCAGCCCCAGCATTTT. Amino acid sequence: CASTGAGRNQPQHF.

This chain links TRBV24-1 with TRBJ2-3; 8 bases map to TRBD1. This CDR3 is 15 amino acids long. V shed 1 base, J shed 3 bases, and the junction held 2 bases outside the gene matches. The germline CDR1 and CDR2 sequences are KGHDR and SFDVKD. Here the CDR3 reads CATSDFGTGTDTQYF. CDR3 in DNA: TGTGCCACCAGTGATTTCGGGACAGGAACAGATACGCAGTATTTT.

This clone came up once. This chain joins TRBV7-6 and TRBJ2-5; D may be TRBD1 (6 bases). CDR1 SGHVS and CDR2 FNYEAQ come from the germline V gene. Trimming removed 8 bases at V and 5 bases at J, with 15 bases between. The CDR3 consists of 13 residues. The DNA for the CDR3 is TGTGCCAGCGGTAGGGGGATCGAGGAGACCCAGTACTTC. Its translation is CASGRGIEETQYF.

The V call is TRBV7-9, the J call TRBJ2-3; 9 positions agree with TRBD2. There are 17 residues in the CDR3. V shed 0 bases and J 2 bases; nucleotides not matched to a gene: 6. Germline lookup yields CDR1 SEHNR and CDR2 FQNEAQ (reference sequence). The CDR3 sequence: CASSLAALAGLTDTQYF. CDR3 nucleotides: TGTGCCAGCAGCTTAGCAGCACTAGCGGGTCTCACAGATACGCAGTATTTT.

The V call is TRBV9, the J call TRBJ1-4, with D possibly being TRBD1 (5 bases). CDR1 and CDR2 (germline): SGDLS, YYNGEE. V lost 1 base and J lost 7, with 14 bases in between. The CDR3 loop spans 15 amino acids. This CDR3 reads CASSVQGLGSEKLFF. The CDR3 DNA sequence: TGTGCCAGCAGCGTACAGGGATTGGGTAGTGAAAAACTGTTTTTT.

The V call is TRBV4-1, the J call TRBJ1-1; D call uncertain. Germline CDR1 reads MGHRA; CDR2 reads YSYEKL. V was shortened by 3 bases and J by 3 bases, with 8 bases between the two germline ends. The CDR3 contains 13 residues. CDR3 in amino acids: CASSQVRDTEAFF. CDR3 nucleotide sequence: TGCGCCAGCAGCCAGGTCCGGGACACTGAAGCTTTCTTT.

The chain joins TRBV11-3 to TRBJ2-3; D uncertain. Per germline, CDR1 SGHNT and CDR2 YENEEA. V lost 2 bases and J 4 bases, leaving 10 bases between the germline ends. The CDR3 runs 14 residues. The CDR3 sequence: CASSLSQAADTQYF. The CDR3 DNA sequence: TGTGCCAGCAGCTTATCCCAGGCAGCAGATACGCAGTATTTT.

The chain employs TRBV4-2 and TRBJ1-2; 9 bases are a match to TRBD1. Germline V gives CDR1 LGHNA, CDR2 YNFKEQ. Unmatched junction bases numbered 3, after V lost 1 base and J lost 0 bases. The CDR3 consists of 16 residues. In nucleotides, the CDR3 is TGTGCCAGCAGCCAAGGAGGGACAGGGCCTAACTATGGCTACACCTTC. Protein: CASSQGGTGPNYGYTF.

The rearrangement links TRBV14 to TRBJ2-7; no clear D. The V end lost 2 bases, the J end lost 2 bases, and 4 bases lay between the germline ends. Germline V gives CDR1 SGHDN, CDR2 FVKESK. The CDR3 is made up of 12 amino acids. CDR3 coding DNA: TGTGCCAGCAGCCAACGGGCCTACGAGCAGTACTTC. The encoded protein is CASSQRAYEQYF. Looking up the rest from reference TRBV14 and TRBJ2-7 gives the full variable domain: EAGVTQFPSHSVIEKGQTVTLRCDPISGHDNLYWYRRVMGKEIKFLLHFVKESKQDESGMPNNRFLAERTGGTYSTLKVQPAELEDSGVYFCASSQRAYEQYFGPGTRLTVT.

Turning to this clone: Sequence at one end of the junction differs from germline and may be a read error. This chain joins TRBV3-1 (or the pseudogene TRBV3-2) and TRBJ2-1; TRBD2 aligns across 14 bases. CDR3 length: 13 residues. Germline V gives CDR1 LGHDT, CDR2 YNNKEL (reference sequence). CDR3 DNA: TGTGCCAGCAGCCAAGCCCGGACTAGCGGGGGGATCTTC. The encoded protein is CASSQARTSGGIF.

The chain links TRBV5-5 to TRBJ1-5; D not certain. Deletions cut 4 bases from V and 2 bases from J, with 10 bases between. The length of the CDR3 is 14 residues. In germline, CDR1 is SGHKS, CDR2 YYEKEE (reference sequence). The CDR3 DNA reads as TGTGCCAGCAGCGAGGAAGGTGGCAATCAGCCCCAGCATTTT. It specifies CASSEEGGNQPQHF.